This TCR beta chain was captured in a study of T cell responses to AZD1222 COVID-19 vaccine. The study, taken as a whole, reports: Distributed over spike, vaccine-associated CD4 TCRs predominated at 160-218 and 743-854. Reports say nearly half of spike-specific TCRs go after unmutated variant regions. Repertoires were obtained only post-peak T cell response. Spike-specific TCR breadth and depth rose after two AZD1222 doses.

TCRdb's table, derived via immunoSEQ multiplex PCR, lists solely in-frame clones and lacks some. The sample lists about 140,000 clones; roughly 90% were seen once. The CDR3 loop spans 17 amino acids. Germline V gene lookup returns CDR1 LNHDA and CDR2 SQIVND (reference sequence). With V trimmed by 7 bases and J by 2 bases, 9 bases remained unmatched. As concerns this clone: Its antigen remains unknown.

This material consisted of peripheral blood, taken on day 0 of AZD1222 vaccination. J is TRBJ2-7 and V is TRBV19, with 15 bases matching TRBD2. The source is an adult in good health. The CDR3 coding sequence is TGTGCCAGTACCCCAGGGACTAGCGGGAGGCTACCCTACGAGCAGTACTTC. Translating gives CASTPGTSGRLPYEQYF.